This T cell receptor beta chain is drawn from a study of cytomegalovirus exposure and HLA in healthy donors. It was with 60 Vbeta and 13 Jbeta primers that the PCR ran. Clones were sequenced by immunoSEQ multiplex PCR, and TCRdb holds only the in-frame ones, with some missing. The data show fewer than 200,000 clones, almost 80% seen once. Study-wide results and limits: With DRB1 most and HLA-C fewest, TCR association rates differed between HLA loci in a later analysis. The study found most TCR sequences rare, yet found some public TCRs in many donors. Several of the most significant clusters were apparently associated with common viral pathogens in a later analysis. The investigators catalogued 150 to 200 TCR beta chains as cytomegalovirus-associated.

To note about this clone: Its antigen remains unidentified.

The CDR3 loop spans 15 amino acids. CDR1 is MDHEN, CDR2 SYDVKM, per germline. The V end lost 2 bases, the J end lost 0 bases, and 10 bases lay between the germline ends. Sequencing was carried out using PBMCs. This TCR was sampled from a man aged 40-55 years in good health and CMV-seropositive. The chain recombines TRBV28 with TRBJ1-1, with no clear D. The CDR3 loop is CASSLLNYLNTEAFF. The DNA for the CDR3 is TGTGCCAGCAGTTTACTCAACTACTTGAACACTGAAGCTTTCTTT.